This T cell receptor (beta chain) was recorded in a study of blood T cell repertoires in COVID-19. Study information: PBMCs, B-cell-depleted T cells, or T cells provided the cDNA or gDNA that made up the material.

The CDR3 runs to 22 residues. The ends lost 4 bases at V and 0 bases at J; junction bases unmatched: 23. The germline V gene encodes CDR1 SGHRS and CDR2 YFSETQ. Authors' data handling: Reference gene primer amplification yielded estimated nucleated cell counts. Clones were sequenced by immunoSEQ multiplex PCR, and TCRdb holds only the in-frame ones, with some missing. V and J calls and clone size are copied from that table; D and trimming were computed from the DNA. Here the sample spans approximately 410,000 clones, 75% to 90% being singletons. The sample taken for sequencing was peripheral blood. This clonotype was sampled from a woman younger than 45 with active or convalescent COVID-19. V usage is TRBV5-1 and J usage is TRBJ2-4; 9 bases align to TRBD2. The CDR3 sequence is CASSPWDGGGIAGAGAKNIQYF. Written as DNA, the CDR3 is TGCGCCAGCAGCCCCTGGGACGGGGGGGGAATAGCGGGAGCTGGAGCCAAAAACATTCAGTACTTC.